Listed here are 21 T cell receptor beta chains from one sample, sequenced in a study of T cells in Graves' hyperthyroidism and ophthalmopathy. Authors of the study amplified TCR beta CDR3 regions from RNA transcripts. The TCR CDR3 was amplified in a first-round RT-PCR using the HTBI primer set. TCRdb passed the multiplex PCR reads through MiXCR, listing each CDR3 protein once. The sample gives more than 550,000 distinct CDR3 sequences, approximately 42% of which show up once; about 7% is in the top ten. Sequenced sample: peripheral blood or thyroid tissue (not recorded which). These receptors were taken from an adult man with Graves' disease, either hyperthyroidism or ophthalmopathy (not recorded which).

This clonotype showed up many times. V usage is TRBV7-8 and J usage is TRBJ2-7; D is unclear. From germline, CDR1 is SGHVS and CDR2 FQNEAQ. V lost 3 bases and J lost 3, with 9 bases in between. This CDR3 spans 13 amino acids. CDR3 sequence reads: CASSFGRRYEQYF. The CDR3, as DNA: TGTGCCAGCAGCTTCGGCCGACGCTACGAGCAGTACTTC. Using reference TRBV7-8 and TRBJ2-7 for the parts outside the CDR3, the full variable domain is GAGVSQSPRYKVAKRGQDVALRCDPISGHVSLFWYQQALGQGPEFLTYFQNEAQLDKSGLPSDRFFAERPEGSVSTLKIQRTQQEDSAVYLCASSFGRRYEQYFGPGTRLTVT.

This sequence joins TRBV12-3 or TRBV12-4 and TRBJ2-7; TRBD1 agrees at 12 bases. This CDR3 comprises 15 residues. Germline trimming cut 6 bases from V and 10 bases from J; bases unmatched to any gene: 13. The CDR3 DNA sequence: TGTGCCAGCAGCCCTTCCAGCGGGACAGGGGGCAAACAGTACTTC. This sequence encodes CASSPSSGTGGKQYF.

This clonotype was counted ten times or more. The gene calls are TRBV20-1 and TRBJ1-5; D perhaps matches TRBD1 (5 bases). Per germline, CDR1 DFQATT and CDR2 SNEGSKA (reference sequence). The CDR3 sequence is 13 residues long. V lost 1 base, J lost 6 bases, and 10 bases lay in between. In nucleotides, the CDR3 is TGCAGTGCTAGAGCAGGGTTCAGTCAGCCCCAGCATTTT. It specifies CSARAGFSQPQHF.

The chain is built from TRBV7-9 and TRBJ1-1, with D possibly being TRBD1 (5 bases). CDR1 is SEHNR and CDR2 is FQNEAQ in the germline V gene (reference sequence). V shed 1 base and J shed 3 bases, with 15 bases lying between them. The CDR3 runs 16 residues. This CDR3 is CASSLEGTRRDTEAFF. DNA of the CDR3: TGTGCCAGCAGCTTAGAAGGGACCCGGAGGGACACTGAAGCTTTCTTT.

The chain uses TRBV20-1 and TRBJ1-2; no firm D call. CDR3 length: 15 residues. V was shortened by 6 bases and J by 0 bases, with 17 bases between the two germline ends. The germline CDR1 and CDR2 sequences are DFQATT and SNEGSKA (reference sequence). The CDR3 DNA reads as TGCAGTGCCAATGACGGACTGGGCACTAACTATGGCTACACCTTC. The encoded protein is CSANDGLGTNYGYTF.

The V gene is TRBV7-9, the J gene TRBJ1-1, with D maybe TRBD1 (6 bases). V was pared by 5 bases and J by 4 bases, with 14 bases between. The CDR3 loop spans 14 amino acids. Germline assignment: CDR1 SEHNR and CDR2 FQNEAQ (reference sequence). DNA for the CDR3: TGTGCCAGCAGCCTGAGACAGGCGAGCACTGAAGCTTTCTTT. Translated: CASSLRQASTEAFF.

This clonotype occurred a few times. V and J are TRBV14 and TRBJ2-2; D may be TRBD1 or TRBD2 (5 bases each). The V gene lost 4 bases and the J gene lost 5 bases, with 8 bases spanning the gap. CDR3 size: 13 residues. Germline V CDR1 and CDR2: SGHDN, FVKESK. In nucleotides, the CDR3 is TGTGCCAGCAGCCGGGACGGTACCGGGGAGCTGTTTTTT. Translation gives CASSRDGTGELFF.

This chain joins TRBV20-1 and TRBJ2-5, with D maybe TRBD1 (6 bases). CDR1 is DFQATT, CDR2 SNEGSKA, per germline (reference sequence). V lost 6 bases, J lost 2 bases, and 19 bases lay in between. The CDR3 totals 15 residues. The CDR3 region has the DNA TGCAGTGCCAGCACCCTGGACAGACAGCAAGAGACCCAGTACTTC. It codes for CSASTLDRQQETQYF.

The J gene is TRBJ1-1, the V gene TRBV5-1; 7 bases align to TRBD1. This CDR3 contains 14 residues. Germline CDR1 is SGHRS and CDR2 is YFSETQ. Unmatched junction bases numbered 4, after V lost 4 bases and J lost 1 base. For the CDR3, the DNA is TGCGCCAGCAGCACGACAGGGTGGAACACTGAAGCTTTCTTT. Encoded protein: CASSTTGWNTEAFF.

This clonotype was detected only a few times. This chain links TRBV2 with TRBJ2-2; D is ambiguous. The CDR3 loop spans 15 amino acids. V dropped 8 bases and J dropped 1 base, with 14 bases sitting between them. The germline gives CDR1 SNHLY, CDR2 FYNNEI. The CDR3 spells CASRKSDRNTGELFF. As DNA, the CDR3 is TGTGCCAGCCGAAAATCGGACCGGAACACCGGGGAGCTGTTTTTT.

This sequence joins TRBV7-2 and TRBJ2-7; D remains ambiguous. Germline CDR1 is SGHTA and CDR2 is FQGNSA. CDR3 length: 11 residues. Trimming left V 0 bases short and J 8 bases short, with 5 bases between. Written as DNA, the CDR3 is TGTGCCAGCAGCTTAGCGCTACAGCAGTACTTC. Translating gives CASSLALQQYF.

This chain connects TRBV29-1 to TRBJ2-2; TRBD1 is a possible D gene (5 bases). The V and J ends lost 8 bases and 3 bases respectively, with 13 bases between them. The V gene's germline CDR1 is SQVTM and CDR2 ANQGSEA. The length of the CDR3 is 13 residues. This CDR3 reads CSLGDRDTGELFF. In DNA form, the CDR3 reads TGCAGCTTGGGCGACAGAGACACCGGGGAGCTGTTTTTT.

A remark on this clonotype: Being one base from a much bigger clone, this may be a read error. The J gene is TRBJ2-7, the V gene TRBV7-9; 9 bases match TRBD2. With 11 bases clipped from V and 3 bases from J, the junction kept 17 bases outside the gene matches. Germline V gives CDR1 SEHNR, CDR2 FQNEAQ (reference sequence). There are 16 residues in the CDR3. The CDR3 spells CAGGGLIAGDNYEQYF. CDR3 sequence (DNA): TGTGCCGGCGGAGGGCTCATAGCGGGGGATAACTACGAGCAGTACTTC. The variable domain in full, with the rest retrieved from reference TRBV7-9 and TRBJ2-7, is DTGVSQNPRHKITKRGQNVTFRCDPISEHNRLYWYRQTLGQGPEFLTYFQNEAQLEKSRLLSDRFSAERPKGSFSTLEIQRTEQGDSAMYLCAGGGLIAGDNYEQYFGPGTRLTVT.

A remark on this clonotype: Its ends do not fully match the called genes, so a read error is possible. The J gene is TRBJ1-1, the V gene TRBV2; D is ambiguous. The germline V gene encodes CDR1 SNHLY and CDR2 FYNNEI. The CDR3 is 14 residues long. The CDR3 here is CAGSERRMNTEAFF. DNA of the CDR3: TGTGCCGGCAGTGAAAGGCGGATGAACACTGAAGCTTTCTTT. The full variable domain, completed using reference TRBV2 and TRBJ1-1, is EPEVTQTPSHQVTQMGQEVILRCVPISNHLYFYWYRQILGQKVEFLVSFYNNEISEKSEIFDDQFSVERPDGSNFTLKIRSTKLEDSAMYFCAGSERRMNTEAFFGQGTRLTVV.

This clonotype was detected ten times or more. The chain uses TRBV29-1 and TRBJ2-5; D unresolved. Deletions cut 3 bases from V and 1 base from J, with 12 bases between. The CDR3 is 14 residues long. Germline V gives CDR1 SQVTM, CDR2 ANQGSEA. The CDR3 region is CSVDHGGPQETQYF. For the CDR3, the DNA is TGCAGCGTTGACCACGGCGGCCCCCAAGAGACCCAGTACTTC.

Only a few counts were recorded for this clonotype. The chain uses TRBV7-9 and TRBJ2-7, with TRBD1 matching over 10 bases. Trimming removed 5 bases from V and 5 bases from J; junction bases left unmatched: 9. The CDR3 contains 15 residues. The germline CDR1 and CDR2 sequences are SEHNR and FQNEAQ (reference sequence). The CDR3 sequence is CASSHSGTGDHEQYF. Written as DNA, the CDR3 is TGTGCCAGCAGCCACTCCGGGACAGGGGACCACGAGCAGTACTTC.

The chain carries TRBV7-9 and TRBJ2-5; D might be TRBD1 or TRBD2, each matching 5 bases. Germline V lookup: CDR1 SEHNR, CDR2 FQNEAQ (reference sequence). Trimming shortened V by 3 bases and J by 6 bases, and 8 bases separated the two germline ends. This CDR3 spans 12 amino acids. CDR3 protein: CASSFEGQTQYF. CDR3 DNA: TGTGCCAGCAGCTTTGAGGGACAGACCCAGTACTTC.

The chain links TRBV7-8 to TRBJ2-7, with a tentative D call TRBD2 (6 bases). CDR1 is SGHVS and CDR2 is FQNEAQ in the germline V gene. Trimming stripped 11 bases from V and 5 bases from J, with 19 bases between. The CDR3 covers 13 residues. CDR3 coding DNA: TGTGCCTGGAGACACCTCGGGGGACACGAGCAGTACTTC. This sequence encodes CAWRHLGGHEQYF.

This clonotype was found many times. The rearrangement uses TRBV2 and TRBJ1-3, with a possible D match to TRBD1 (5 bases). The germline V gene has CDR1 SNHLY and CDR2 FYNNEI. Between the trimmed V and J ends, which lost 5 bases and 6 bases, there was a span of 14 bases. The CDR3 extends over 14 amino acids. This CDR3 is CASSRDGGTNTIYF. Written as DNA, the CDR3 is TGTGCCAGCAGTCGGGACGGGGGGACAAACACCATATATTTT.

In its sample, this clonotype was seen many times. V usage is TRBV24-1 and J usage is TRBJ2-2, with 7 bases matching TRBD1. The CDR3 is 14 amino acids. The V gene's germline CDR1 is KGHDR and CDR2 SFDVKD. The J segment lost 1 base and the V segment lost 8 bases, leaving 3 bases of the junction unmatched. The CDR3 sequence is CATTGQMNTGELFF. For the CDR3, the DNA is TGTGCCACCACGGGACAGATGAACACCGGGGAGCTGTTTTTT.

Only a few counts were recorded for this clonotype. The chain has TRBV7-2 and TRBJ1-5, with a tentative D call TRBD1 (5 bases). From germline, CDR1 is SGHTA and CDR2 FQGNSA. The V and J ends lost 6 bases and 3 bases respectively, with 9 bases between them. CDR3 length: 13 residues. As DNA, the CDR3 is TGTGCCAGCAGAGCGGGGCTCAATCAGCCCCAGCATTTT. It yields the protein CASRAGLNQPQHF. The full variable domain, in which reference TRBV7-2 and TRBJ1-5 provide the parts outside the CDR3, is GAGVSQSPSNKVTEKGKDVELRCDPISGHTALYWYRQSLGQGLEFLIYFQGNSAPDKSGLPSDRFSAERTGGSVSTLTIQRTQQEDSAVYLCASRAGLNQPQHFGDGTRLSIL.